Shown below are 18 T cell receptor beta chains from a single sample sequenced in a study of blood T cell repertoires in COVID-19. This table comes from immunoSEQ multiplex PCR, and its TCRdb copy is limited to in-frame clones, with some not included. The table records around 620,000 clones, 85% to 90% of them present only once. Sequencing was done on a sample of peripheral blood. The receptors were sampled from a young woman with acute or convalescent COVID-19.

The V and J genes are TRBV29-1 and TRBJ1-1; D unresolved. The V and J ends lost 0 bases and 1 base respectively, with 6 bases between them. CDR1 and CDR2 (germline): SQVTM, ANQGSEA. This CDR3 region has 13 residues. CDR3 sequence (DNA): TGCAGCGTTGAAGATCCCAAGAACACTGAAGCTTTCTTT. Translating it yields CSVEDPKNTEAFF.

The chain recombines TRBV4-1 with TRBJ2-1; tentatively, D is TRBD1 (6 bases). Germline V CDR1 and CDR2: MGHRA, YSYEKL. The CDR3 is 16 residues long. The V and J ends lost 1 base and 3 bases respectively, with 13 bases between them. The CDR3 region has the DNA TGCGCCAGCAGCCAAGTGGGCCTACAGGGCTACAATGAGCAGTTCTTC. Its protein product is CASSQVGLQGYNEQFF.

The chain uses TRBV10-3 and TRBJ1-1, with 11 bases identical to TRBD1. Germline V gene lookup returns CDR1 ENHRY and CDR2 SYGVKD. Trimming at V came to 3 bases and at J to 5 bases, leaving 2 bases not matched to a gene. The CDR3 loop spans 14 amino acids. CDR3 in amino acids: CAISEGTGGTEAFF. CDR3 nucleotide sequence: TGTGCCATCAGTGAAGGGACAGGGGGGACTGAAGCTTTCTTT.

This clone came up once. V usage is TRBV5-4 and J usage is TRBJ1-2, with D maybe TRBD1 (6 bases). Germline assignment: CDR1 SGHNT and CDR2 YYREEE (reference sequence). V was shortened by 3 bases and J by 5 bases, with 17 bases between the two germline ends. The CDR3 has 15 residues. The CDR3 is CASSSKEQGGYGYTF. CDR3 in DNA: TGTGCCAGCAGCTCAAAAGAACAGGGTGGGTATGGCTACACCTTC.

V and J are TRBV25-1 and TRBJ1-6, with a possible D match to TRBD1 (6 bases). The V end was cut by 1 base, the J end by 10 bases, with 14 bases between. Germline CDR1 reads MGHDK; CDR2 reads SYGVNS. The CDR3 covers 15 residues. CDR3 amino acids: CASSESRAQGSPLHF. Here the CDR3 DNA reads TGTGCCAGCAGTGAATCAAGAGCCCAGGGGTCACCCCTCCACTTT.

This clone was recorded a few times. This CDR3 reads CASSYQQTKIYTEAFF. The CDR3 nucleotides are TGTGCCAGCAGTTACCAACAGACGAAAATTTACACTGAAGCTTTCTTT. The chain recombines TRBV6-5 with TRBJ1-1, with D uncertain. CDR3 length equals 16 residues. Trimming removed 2 bases from V and 3 bases from J, with 16 bases in between. In germline, CDR1 is MNHEY, CDR2 SVGAGI.

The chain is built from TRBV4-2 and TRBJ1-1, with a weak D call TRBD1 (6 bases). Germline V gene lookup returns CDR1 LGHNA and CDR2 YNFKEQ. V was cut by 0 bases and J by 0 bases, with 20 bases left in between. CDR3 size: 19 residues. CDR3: CASSQEGVILGAMNTEAFF. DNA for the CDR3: TGTGCCAGCAGCCAAGAAGGGGTGATTTTGGGGGCCATGAACACTGAAGCTTTCTTT.

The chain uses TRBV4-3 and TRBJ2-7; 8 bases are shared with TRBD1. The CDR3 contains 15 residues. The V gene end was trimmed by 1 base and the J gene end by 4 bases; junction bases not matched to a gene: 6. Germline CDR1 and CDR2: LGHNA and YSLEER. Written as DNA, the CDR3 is TGCGCCAGCAGCCAAGCCCTCCAGGGGGCTTACGAGCAGTACTTC. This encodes CASSQALQGAYEQYF.

The CDR3 here is CASRDRQMNTEAFF. The CDR3 DNA sequence: TGTGCCAGTCGGGACAGGCAAATGAACACTGAAGCTTTCTTT. This sequence joins TRBV27 and TRBJ1-1, with 8 bases aligning to TRBD1. The CDR3 length is 14 residues. J lost 0 bases, V lost 9 bases, and 6 bases had no gene match. The V gene's germline CDR1 is MNHEY and CDR2 SMNVEV (reference sequence).

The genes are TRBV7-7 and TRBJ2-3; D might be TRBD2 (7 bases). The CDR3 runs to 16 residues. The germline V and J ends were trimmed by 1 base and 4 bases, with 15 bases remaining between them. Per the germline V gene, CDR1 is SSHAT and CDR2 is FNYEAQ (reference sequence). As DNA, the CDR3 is TGTGCCAGCAGCTTAGGACCCGGCGGGGGCCCAGATACGCAGTATTTT. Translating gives CASSLGPGGGPDTQYF.

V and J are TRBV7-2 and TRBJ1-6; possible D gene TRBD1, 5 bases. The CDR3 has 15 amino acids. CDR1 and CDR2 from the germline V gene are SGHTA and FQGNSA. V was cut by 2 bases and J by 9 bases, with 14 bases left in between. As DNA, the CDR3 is TGTGCCAGCAGCTTATATCGGGGGGGAGGTTCACCCCTCCACTTT. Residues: CASSLYRGGGSPLHF. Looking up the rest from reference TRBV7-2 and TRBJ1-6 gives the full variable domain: GAGVSQSPSNKVTEKGKDVELRCDPISGHTALYWYRQSLGQGLEFLIYFQGNSAPDKSGLPSDRFSAERTGGSVSTLTIQRTQQEDSAVYLCASSLYRGGGSPLHFGNGTRLTVT.

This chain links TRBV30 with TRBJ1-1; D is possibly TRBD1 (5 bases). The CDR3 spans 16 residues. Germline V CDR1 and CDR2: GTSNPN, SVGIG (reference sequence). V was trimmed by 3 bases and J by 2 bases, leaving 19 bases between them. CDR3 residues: CAWSPPPDSLNTEAFF. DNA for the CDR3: TGTGCCTGGAGCCCCCCCCCTGACAGCCTCAACACTGAAGCTTTCTTT.

CDR3 in DNA: TGTGCCAGCAGCGTGACAGGGGTCTCACCCCTCCACTTT. Translated, it gives CASSVTGVSPLHF. V gene TRBV9 combines with J gene TRBJ1-6; 8 bases are a match to TRBD1. The CDR3 has 13 residues. Germline trimming cut 2 bases from V and 10 bases from J; bases unmatched to any gene: 2. CDR1 and CDR2 from the germline V gene are SGDLS and YYNGEE.

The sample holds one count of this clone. CDR3: CAISEADYEQYF. DNA for the CDR3: TGTGCCATCAGTGAGGCGGACTACGAGCAGTACTTC. The rearrangement uses TRBV10-3 and TRBJ2-7; D gene ambiguous. Germline V gene sequence: CDR1 ENHRY, CDR2 SYGVKD. Between the trimmed V and J ends, which lost 2 bases and 3 bases, there was a span of 5 bases. CDR3 length: 12 residues.

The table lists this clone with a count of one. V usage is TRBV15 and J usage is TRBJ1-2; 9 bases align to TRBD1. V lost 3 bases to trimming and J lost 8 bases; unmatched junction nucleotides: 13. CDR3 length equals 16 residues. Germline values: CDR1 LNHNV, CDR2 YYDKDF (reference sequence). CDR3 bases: TGTGCCACCAGCAGTCGCGGTTGGACAGGGGAGAAAGGCTACACCTTC. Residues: CATSSRGWTGEKGYTF.

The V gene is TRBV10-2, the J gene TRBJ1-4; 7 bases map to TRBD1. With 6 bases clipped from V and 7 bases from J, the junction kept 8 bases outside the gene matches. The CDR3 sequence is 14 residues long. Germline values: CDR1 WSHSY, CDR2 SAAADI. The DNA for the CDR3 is TGCGCCAGCAGGGAGGGGGCAGGGTCTGAAAAACTGTTTTTT. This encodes CASREGAGSEKLFF.

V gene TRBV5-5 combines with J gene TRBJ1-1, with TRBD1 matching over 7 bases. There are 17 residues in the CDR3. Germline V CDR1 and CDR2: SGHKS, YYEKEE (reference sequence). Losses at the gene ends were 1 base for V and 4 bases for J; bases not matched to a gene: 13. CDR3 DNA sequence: TGTGCCAGCAGCTTGTTCCGAGGGGGCGCGAGGTTCACTGAAGCTTTCTTT. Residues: CASSLFRGGARFTEAFF.

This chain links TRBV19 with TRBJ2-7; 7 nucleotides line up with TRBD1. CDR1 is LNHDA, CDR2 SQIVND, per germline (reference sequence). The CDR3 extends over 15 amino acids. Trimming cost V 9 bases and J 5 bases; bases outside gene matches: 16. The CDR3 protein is CARNSDRESPNEQYF. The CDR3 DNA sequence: TGTGCCAGAAACTCTGACAGGGAGTCCCCCAACGAGCAGTACTTC.